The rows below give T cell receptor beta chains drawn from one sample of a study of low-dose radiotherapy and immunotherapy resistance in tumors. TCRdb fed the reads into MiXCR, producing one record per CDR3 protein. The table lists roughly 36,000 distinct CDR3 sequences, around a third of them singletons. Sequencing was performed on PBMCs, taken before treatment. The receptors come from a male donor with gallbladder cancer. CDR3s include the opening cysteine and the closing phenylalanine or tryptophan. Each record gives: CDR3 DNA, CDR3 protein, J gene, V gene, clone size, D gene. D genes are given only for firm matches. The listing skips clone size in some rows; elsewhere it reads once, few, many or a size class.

DNA: TGTGCCTGGAGTTCGCCCTACGAGCAGTACTTC; CDR3: CAWSSPYEQYF; J: TRBJ2-7; V: TRBV30; size: many; D: NA
DNA: TGCGCCAGCAGCGTTGCGGGGGGACTCTCTGAAAAACTGTTTTTT; CDR3: CASSVAGGLSEKLFF; J: TRBJ1-4; V: TRBV5-1; size: many; D: NA
DNA: TGTGCCAGCAGGGTTGTGGGGTCTGAAGCTTTCTTT; CDR3: CASRVVGSEAFF; J: TRBJ1-1; V: TRBV3-1; size: many; D: NA
DNA: TGTGCCACCAGCAAGGGGACAGGGTCTGAAAAACTGTTTTTT; CDR3: CATSKGTGSEKLFF; J: TRBJ1-4; V: TRBV15; size: many; D: TRBD1
DNA: TGTGCCAGCAGTTTAGAGCCCCTTCAAAGGCAGTTCTTC; CDR3: CASSLEPLQRQFF; J: TRBJ2-1; V: TRBV27; size: many; D: NA
DNA: TGTGCCAGCAGTTTTGGGCCGGGACCTCATAGCAATCAGCCCCAGCATTTT; CDR3: CASSFGPGPHSNQPQHF; J: TRBJ1-5; V: TRBV6-2/TRBV6-3; size: NA; D: NA
DNA: TGTGCCAGCAGCCCGTCGACAAATTACAATGAGCAGTTCTTC; CDR3: CASSPSTNYNEQFF; J: TRBJ2-1; V: TRBV3-1; size: NA; D: NA
DNA: TGTGCCAGCAGGCAACTAGCGGGAGGGTCGGGAACCCAGTACTTC; CDR3: CASRQLAGGSGTQYF; J: TRBJ2-5; V: TRBV2; size: few; D: TRBD2
DNA: TGTGCCAGCAGCTTTGGGAATGAAAAACTGTTTTTT; CDR3: CASSFGNEKLFF; J: TRBJ1-4; V: TRBV7-9; size: many; D: NA
DNA: TGTGCCACCAGTGATCCCGGGACTAGCGGGTTCACAGATACGCAGTATTTT; CDR3: CATSDPGTSGFTDTQYF; J: TRBJ2-3; V: TRBV24-1; size: many; D: TRBD2
DNA: TGTGCCAGTAAAGCCGGGGGTGGAACAGATACGCAGTATTTT; CDR3: CASKAGGGTDTQYF; J: TRBJ2-3; V: TRBV19; size: NA; D: NA
DNA: TGTGCCAGCAGTATCCGACAGGGGGCTTACCAAGAGACCCAGTACTTC; CDR3: CASSIRQGAYQETQYF; J: TRBJ2-5; V: TRBV21-1; size: NA; D: NA
DNA: TGTGCCAGCAGCTCCCCGGGAGGACGAAACAATGAGCAGTTCTTC; CDR3: CASSSPGGRNNEQFF; J: TRBJ2-1; V: TRBV13; size: many; D: TRBD2
DNA: TGTGCCAGCAGTAGAACAGGGGCCCGGGGCCCCTACGAGCAGTACTTC; CDR3: CASSRTGARGPYEQYF; J: TRBJ2-7; V: TRBV6-2/TRBV6-3; size: NA; D: TRBD1
DNA: TGCAGCGTTGAAGATGGGTTTCAGGGAGAGACCCAGTACTTC; CDR3: CSVEDGFQGETQYF; J: TRBJ2-5; V: TRBV29-1; size: NA; D: NA
DNA: TGTGCCAGCAGCTTAGTCGGGCTGCAGAACTATACGCAGTATTTT; CDR3: CASSLVGLQNYTQYF; J: TRBJ2-3; V: TRBV7-9; size: NA; D: NA
DNA: TGCGCCAGCAGCTTATCGGGGATGGAAGGAAACACCATATATTTT; CDR3: CASSLSGMEGNTIYF; J: TRBJ1-3; V: TRBV5-1; size: many; D: NA
DNA: TGTGCCAGTGTGGGGGGATCGCGACCCAATAGCAATCAGCCCCAGCATTTT; CDR3: CASVGGSRPNSNQPQHF; J: TRBJ1-5; V: TRBV19; size: NA; D: NA
DNA: TGCAGCGTTGAAGGGGGTGGGAGGAGGTACGAGCAGTACTTC; CDR3: CSVEGGGRRYEQYF; J: TRBJ2-7; V: TRBV29-1; size: many; D: NA
DNA: TGTGCCAGCAGTTTACAGACTAGCGGGAGGGGCACAGATACGCAGTATTTT; CDR3: CASSLQTSGRGTDTQYF; J: TRBJ2-3; V: TRBV28; size: NA; D: TRBD2
DNA: TGCGCCAGCAGCCCTGAGACGGCTCTAGCGGGGGACGTCCAAGAGACCCAGTACTTC; CDR3: CASSPETALAGDVQETQYF; J: TRBJ2-5; V: TRBV4-1; size: many; D: TRBD2
DNA: TGTGCCAGCAGCCACGGAGGGGAGAACTATGGCTACACCTTC; CDR3: CASSHGGENYGYTF; J: TRBJ1-2; V: TRBV7-2; size: many; D: NA
DNA: TGTGCCAGCTCTCCTCTAGCGGGGGGCGCCTACGAGCAGTACTTC; CDR3: CASSPLAGGAYEQYF; J: TRBJ2-7; V: TRBV18; size: many; D: TRBD2
DNA: TGTGCCAGCACATTGACAGGGGGGTACGAGCAGTACTTC; CDR3: CASTLTGGYEQYF; J: TRBJ2-7; V: TRBV28; size: NA; D: TRBD1
DNA: TGTGCCAGTAGTACAACTAGCGGGTCCTACAATGAGCAGTTCTTC; CDR3: CASSTTSGSYNEQFF; J: TRBJ2-1; V: TRBV19; size: many; D: TRBD2
DNA: TGTGCCAGCAGCCAGCGGACAGCGATCGGGGAGCTGTTTTTT; CDR3: CASSQRTAIGELFF; J: TRBJ2-2; V: TRBV5-4; size: many; D: NA
DNA: TGTGCCAGCAGCACGGCGGGGCTCTCCTACGAGCAGTACTTC; CDR3: CASSTAGLSYEQYF; J: TRBJ2-7; V: TRBV13; size: NA; D: NA
DNA: TGCGCCAGCAGCCCCGTGGTCTCTGGGGCCAACGTCCTGACTTTC; CDR3: CASSPVVSGANVLTF; J: TRBJ2-6; V: TRBV4-1; size: many; D: NA
DNA: TGTGCCACCAGCGGAGGGGATCGGCCCGGGGAGCAGTACTTC; CDR3: CATSGGDRPGEQYF; J: TRBJ2-7; V: TRBV13; size: NA; D: NA
DNA: NA; CDR3: CASSYRGSNTGELFFF; J: TRBJ2-2; V: TRBV6-8; size: NA; D: NA
DNA: TGTGCCAGCAGTCAGGGCAAGGGGCAAGAGACCCAGTACTTC; CDR3: CASSQGKGQETQYF; J: TRBJ2-5; V: TRBV12-3/TRBV12-4; size: many; D: NA
DNA: TGTGCCAGCAGCCCCCAGGGGAACACTGAAGCTTTCTTT; CDR3: CASSPQGNTEAFF; J: TRBJ1-1; V: TRBV18; size: NA; D: NA
DNA: TGTGCCAGCTCACCCAACCGGGACTATCTATCGAGACCTTACTACGAGCAGTACTTC; CDR3: CASSPNRDYLSRPYYEQYF; J: TRBJ2-7; V: TRBV18; size: many; D: TRBD2
DNA: TGTGCCAGCAGCCCCACCTGGTCCGTTTCGGGACACTCCTCTGGGGCCAACGTCCTGACTTTC; CDR3: CASSPTWSVSGHSSGANVLTF; J: TRBJ2-6; V: TRBV3-1; size: many; D: NA
DNA: TGTGCCAGCAGGTTTACAGGGGTCGGCTACAATGAGCAGTTCTTC; CDR3: CASRFTGVGYNEQFF; J: TRBJ2-1; V: TRBV2; size: many; D: TRBD1
DNA: TGCGCCAGCAGTGAATTGGACTACTACAATGAGCAGTTCTTC; CDR3: CASSELDYYNEQFF; J: TRBJ2-1; V: TRBV10-2; size: NA; D: NA
DNA: TGTGCCAGCAGTCCTTCGGACAGGGGTAATTCACCCCTCCACTTT; CDR3: CASSPSDRGNSPLHF; J: TRBJ1-6; V: TRBV28; size: many; D: TRBD1
DNA: TGTGCCAGCAGCCCGGGACAGGAGCTTATAAATGAAAAACTGTTTTTT; CDR3: CASSPGQELINEKLFF; J: TRBJ1-4; V: TRBV12-3/TRBV12-4; size: many; D: TRBD1
DNA: TGCAGTGCTTGGGGGACAGGGGGGAATGAGCAGTTCTTC; CDR3: CSAWGTGGNEQFF; J: TRBJ2-1; V: TRBV20-1; size: many; D: TRBD1
DNA: TGTGCCAGCAGTTGGTCGGGGGACGGACCCTACGAGCAGTACTTC; CDR3: CASSWSGDGPYEQYF; J: TRBJ2-7; V: TRBV6-2/TRBV6-3; size: many; D: NA
DNA: TGTGCCAGCAGCCCACTAGCGGGAGGACACAATGAGCAGTTCTTC; CDR3: CASSPLAGGHNEQFF; J: TRBJ2-1; V: TRBV7-9; size: many; D: TRBD2
DNA: TGCAGCGTGCTACTAGCGGGGAGGGCGTACATTCAGTACTTC; CDR3: CSVLLAGRAYIQYF; J: TRBJ2-4; V: TRBV29-1; size: many; D: TRBD2
DNA: TGCAGTGCTCAAGGGGGTACCTATGGCTACACCTTC; CDR3: CSAQGGTYGYTF; J: TRBJ1-2; V: TRBV20-1; size: many; D: NA
DNA: TGTGCCAGCAGGTTAGCGGGAGTGGGAAATGAGCAGTTCTTC; CDR3: CASRLAGVGNEQFF; J: TRBJ2-1; V: TRBV2; size: many; D: TRBD2
DNA: TGTGCCAGCAGCCAGGGCACGGCGGGCACCGGGGAGCTGTTTTTT; CDR3: CASSQGTAGTGELFF; J: TRBJ2-2; V: TRBV4-2; size: NA; D: NA
DNA: TGTGCCAGCAGCAGGGGGGGGGCGACTAGCACAGATACGCAGTATTTT; CDR3: CASSRGGATSTDTQYF; J: TRBJ2-3; V: TRBV21-1; size: NA; D: NA
DNA: TGTGCCAGCAGCTTAAGGGAGGTAATGAATGAGCAGTTCTTC; CDR3: CASSLREVMNEQFF; J: TRBJ2-1; V: TRBV7-2; size: NA; D: NA
DNA: TGTGCCAGCAGTCCCGGACTGGGAGAGACCCAGTACTTC; CDR3: CASSPGLGETQYF; J: TRBJ2-5; V: TRBV6-5; size: NA; D: NA
DNA: TGTGCCAGCAGCCCGGGACTAGCGGGAAGATACGAGCAGTACTTC; CDR3: CASSPGLAGRYEQYF; J: TRBJ2-7; V: TRBV5-1; size: many; D: TRBD2
DNA: TGTGCCAGCAGCCCCCAGGGACAGCACGTGGAGACCCAGTACTTC; CDR3: CASSPQGQHVETQYF; J: TRBJ2-5; V: TRBV11-2; size: many; D: TRBD1
DNA: TGTGCCAGCAGCCCCCAGAGCGGGGCCTACGAGCAGTACTTC; CDR3: CASSPQSGAYEQYF; J: TRBJ2-7; V: TRBV12-3/TRBV12-4; size: many; D: TRBD2
DNA: TGCAGCGCCGCTGTGGGAATCGGCAATGAGCAGTTCTTC; CDR3: CSAAVGIGNEQFF; J: TRBJ2-1; V: TRBV29-1; size: NA; D: NA
DNA: TGTGCCAGCAGCATCGGGACAGGCCGACCTAACTACGAGCAGTACTTC; CDR3: CASSIGTGRPNYEQYF; J: TRBJ2-7; V: TRBV7-2; size: many; D: TRBD1
DNA: TGCGCCAGCAGCAGATCGGACAGGTGGCGGGTTGGGGCCAACGTCCTGACTTTC; CDR3: CASSRSDRWRVGANVLTF; J: TRBJ2-6; V: TRBV5-1; size: NA; D: TRBD1
DNA: TGTGCCAGCAGTCCAGGGACGGCCTTTAGCACAGATACGCAGTATTTT; CDR3: CASSPGTAFSTDTQYF; J: TRBJ2-3; V: TRBV27; size: once; D: NA
DNA: TGTGCCAGCAGTGAATTGAGCTTGGAGACGGATGGCTACACCTTC; CDR3: CASSELSLETDGYTF; J: TRBJ1-2; V: TRBV6-2/TRBV6-3; size: medium-sized; D: NA
DNA: TGTGCCAGCACGGGACCACTTAACTACAATGAGCAGTTCTTC; CDR3: CASTGPLNYNEQFF; J: TRBJ2-1; V: TRBV19; size: many; D: NA
DNA: TGTGCCAGCAGCCCTGGGGGAGGACTCAAGCGGACAGATACGCAGTATTTT; CDR3: CASSPGGGLKRTDTQYF; J: TRBJ2-3; V: TRBV4-2; size: many; D: NA
DNA: TGTGCCAGCAGCCTTGAACCTGGGGGGCGATCGCCCCAGCATTTT; CDR3: CASSLEPGGRSPQHF; J: TRBJ1-5; V: TRBV11-2; size: NA; D: NA
DNA: TGTGCCAGCAGTTTGACAAACACAGATACGCAGTATTTT; CDR3: CASSLTNTDTQYF; J: TRBJ2-3; V: TRBV28; size: NA; D: NA